The 5 T cell receptor beta chains below all came from one sample that was sequenced in a study of blood T cell repertoires in COVID-19. Sequencing was performed with immunoSEQ multiplex PCR; in TCRdb, only in-frame clones are kept and a portion is missing. The data contain 150,000 or so clones, over 65% of them singletons. The sequencing sample was made of PBMCs or T cells enriched from blood (not recorded which). These receptors were taken from a woman aged 50 to 60 who had recovered from COVID-19.

The chain recombines TRBV11-2 with TRBJ1-6; tentatively, D is TRBD1 (5 bases). CDR1 and CDR2 (germline): SGHAT, FQNNGV. V was cut by 1 base and J by 9 bases, with 16 bases left in between. The CDR3 runs to 16 residues. Here the CDR3 DNA reads TGTGCCAGCAGCTTAGTCCTGGGCGGGGGAAGTTCACCCCTCCACTTT. Protein: CASSLVLGGGSSPLHF. The variable domain in full, with the rest retrieved from reference TRBV11-2 and TRBJ1-6, is EAGVAQSPRYKIIEKRQSVAFWCNPISGHATLYWYQQILGQGPKLLIQFQNNGVVDDSQLPKDRFSAERLKGVDSTLKIQPAKLEDSAVYLCASSLVLGGGSSPLHFGNGTRLTVT.

The V call is TRBV15, the J call TRBJ2-4; TRBD1 matches at 8 bases. This CDR3 has 13 residues. CDR1 LNHNV and CDR2 YYDKDF come from the germline V gene (reference sequence). Trimming took 6 bases from V and 8 from J; bases not matched to a gene: 6. The CDR3 here is CATSLQGEDIQYF. CDR3 DNA sequence: TGTGCCACCAGTTTACAGGGGGAGGACATTCAGTACTTC.

This chain connects TRBV30 to TRBJ1-1; the match to TRBD1 covers 10 bases. CDR1 GTSNPN and CDR2 SVGIG come from the germline V gene (reference sequence). The CDR3 covers 14 residues. The trim removed 2 bases at V and 5 bases at J, leaving 5 bases unmatched. CDR3 in DNA: TGTGCCTGGAGTCGGGACAGGGGAAGTACTGAAGCTTTCTTT. Its translation: CAWSRDRGSTEAFF.

V gene TRBV5-8 combines with J gene TRBJ2-7; 12 nucleotides agree with TRBD2. The ends lost 0 bases at V and 2 bases at J; junction bases unmatched: 15. The CDR3 spans 20 residues. Germline V gene sequence: CDR1 SGHTS, CDR2 YDEGEE. CDR3 region: CASSLVQGLAGGPVPYEQYV. The CDR3 bases are TGTGCCAGCAGCTTGGTTCAGGGGCTAGCGGGAGGGCCTGTCCCCTACGAGCAGTACGTC.

The rearrangement links TRBV7-9 to TRBJ1-2; D is ambiguous. The germline gives CDR1 SEHNR, CDR2 FQNEAQ (reference sequence). CDR3 length: 14 amino acids. The V end lost 8 bases, the J end lost 4 bases, and 17 bases lay between the germline ends. The CDR3 is CASPKHGMPYGYTF. Here the CDR3 DNA reads TGTGCCAGCCCTAAGCACGGGATGCCCTATGGCTACACCTTC.